These 28 T cell receptor beta chains came from one sample sequenced in a study of blood T cell repertoires in COVID-19. Measured with immunoSEQ multiplex PCR; TCRdb has only the in-frame clones, and not every one. The data contain some 460,000 clones, around 87% of them singletons. The sequenced sample was PBMCs or T cells enriched from blood (not recorded which). These receptors were collected from a woman aged 18-29 years who had recovered from COVID-19.

V is TRBV7-9 and J is TRBJ1-1; the D gene is possibly TRBD1 (5 bases). Germline V gene lookup returns CDR1 SEHNR and CDR2 FQNEAQ (reference sequence). The CDR3 totals 15 residues. V gave up 3 bases and J gave up 0 bases, with 11 bases separating them. CDR3 residues: CASSFDSLLNTEAFF. The CDR3 nucleotides read TGTGCCAGCAGCTTTGACAGTTTACTGAACACTGAAGCTTTCTTT. Complete variable domain (other parts from reference TRBV7-9 and TRBJ1-1): DTGVSQNPRHKITKRGQNVTFRCDPISEHNRLYWYRQTLGQGPEFLTYFQNEAQLEKSRLLSDRFSAERPKGSFSTLEIQRTEQGDSAMYLCASSFDSLLNTEAFFGQGTRLTVV.

The gene calls are TRBV10-3 and TRBJ1-2; 10 nucleotides agree with TRBD1. The CDR3 contains 17 residues. Germline trimming cut 0 bases from V and 2 bases from J; bases unmatched to any gene: 6. CDR1 and CDR2 (germline): ENHRY, SYGVKD. The CDR3: CAISESVPGQGNYGYTF. Here the CDR3 DNA reads TGTGCCATCAGTGAGTCCGTACCGGGACAGGGGAACTATGGCTACACCTTC.

This chain uses TRBV27 with TRBJ1-2, with TRBD1 as a possible D gene (5 bases). Between the trimmed V and J ends, which lost 5 bases and 6 bases, there was a span of 13 bases. The CDR3 sequence is 13 residues long. Per the germline V gene, CDR1 is MNHEY and CDR2 is SMNVEV (reference sequence). The CDR3 DNA follows: TGTGCCAGCAGTCTAAACGGGGGGAATGGCTACACCTTC. Translation: CASSLNGGNGYTF.

V and J are TRBV2 and TRBJ1-4; TRBD1 matches 7 bases. The germline V gene encodes CDR1 SNHLY and CDR2 FYNNEI. V lost 8 bases to trimming and J lost 6 bases; unmatched junction nucleotides: 6. This CDR3 spans 13 amino acids. CDR3 sequence reads: CASGGDSHEKLFF. For the CDR3, the DNA is TGTGCCAGCGGAGGGGACAGTCATGAAAAACTGTTTTTT. Combining the CDR3 with reference TRBV2 and TRBJ1-4 gives the whole variable domain EPEVTQTPSHQVTQMGQEVILRCVPISNHLYFYWYRQILGQKVEFLVSFYNNEISEKSEIFDDQFSVERPDGSNFTLKIRSTKLEDSAMYFCASGGDSHEKLFFGSGTQLSVL.

J is TRBJ2-5 and V is TRBV7-2; D is possibly TRBD1 (5 bases). V was pared by 4 bases and J by 4 bases, with 16 bases between. The CDR3 length is 15 residues. CDR1 is SGHTA and CDR2 is FQGNSA in the germline V gene. The CDR3 reads CASSSSPGMGETQYF. CDR3 DNA: TGTGCCAGCAGCTCCTCCCCAGGGATGGGAGAGACCCAGTACTTC. Together with reference TRBV7-2 and TRBJ2-5, the CDR3 gives the full variable domain: GAGVSQSPSNKVTEKGKDVELRCDPISGHTALYWYRQSLGQGLEFLIYFQGNSAPDKSGLPSDRFSAERTGGSVSTLTIQRTQQEDSAVYLCASSSSPGMGETQYFGPGTRLLVL.

The V and J genes are TRBV19 and TRBJ2-2; TRBD2 might be the D (6 bases). CDR1 LNHDA and CDR2 SQIVND come from the germline V gene (reference sequence). The V end was cut by 2 bases, the J end by 1 base, with 11 bases between. This CDR3 region has 16 residues. CDR3 nucleotides: TGTGCCAGTAGTATAAGAACGGGGGTGAACACCGGGGAGCTGTTTTTT. Translating it yields CASSIRTGVNTGELFF.

J is TRBJ1-2 and V is TRBV29-1, with a weak D call TRBD1 (6 bases). The ends were cut back, 2 bases at V and 2 bases at J, with 21 bases in the middle. The CDR3 is made up of 17 amino acids. Per germline, CDR1 SQVTM and CDR2 ANQGSEA. This chain's CDR3 is CSVETRAIRGGNYGYTF. Here the CDR3 DNA reads TGCAGCGTTGAAACACGGGCCATCAGGGGAGGGAACTATGGCTACACCTTC.

The rearrangement uses TRBV4-1 and TRBJ1-1; TRBD1 agrees at 7 bases. The CDR3 length is 16 residues. Germline V CDR1 and CDR2: MGHRA, YSYEKL. The trim removed 2 bases at V and 5 bases at J, leaving 11 bases unmatched. The CDR3 DNA follows: TGCGCCAGCAGCCAAATCAACAGGGGAGAGAGAACTGAAGCTTTCTTT. It translates to CASSQINRGERTEAFF.

The chain has TRBV15 and TRBJ1-1; the D is unclear. This CDR3 has 15 amino acids. Per germline, CDR1 LNHNV and CDR2 YYDKDF (reference sequence). V lost 0 bases, J lost 5 bases, and 13 bases lay in between. The CDR3 is CATSRDPREITEAFF. The CDR3 DNA follows: TGTGCCACCAGCAGAGATCCCCGAGAGATAACTGAAGCTTTCTTT.

The V gene is TRBV19, the J gene TRBJ1-1, with D perhaps TRBD1 (5 bases). The CDR3 length is 15 residues. Germline lookup yields CDR1 LNHDA and CDR2 SQIVND (reference sequence). V was cut by 5 bases and J by 10 bases, with 23 bases left in between. CDR3 protein: CASSAPRDWISGAFF. The CDR3 DNA sequence: TGTGCCAGTAGTGCCCCCCGGGACTGGATTTCAGGAGCTTTCTTT. Variable domain in full (rest from reference TRBV19 and TRBJ1-1): DGGITQSPKYLFRKEGQNVTLSCEQNLNHDAMYWYRQDPGQGLRLIYYSQIVNDFQKGDIAEGYSVSREKKESFPLTVTSAQKNPTAFYLCASSAPRDWISGAFFGQGTRLTVV.

V usage is TRBV30 and J usage is TRBJ2-7, with TRBD1 matching over 9 bases. V lost 7 bases, J lost 2 bases, and 9 bases stayed unmatched. Germline values: CDR1 GTSNPN, CDR2 SVGIG (reference sequence). The CDR3 loop spans 14 amino acids. The CDR3 reads CASLFRDRAYEQYF. The CDR3 DNA reads TGTGCCTCCCTCTTCAGGGACAGGGCCTACGAGCAGTACTTC.

V is TRBV30 and J is TRBJ1-6, with a possible D match to TRBD1 (6 bases). Trimming pared 1 base from V and 6 bases from J, leaving 10 bases between. The CDR3 has 14 residues. Per germline, CDR1 GTSNPN and CDR2 SVGIG (reference sequence). The CDR3 sequence: CAWSARDTNSPLHF. Here the CDR3 DNA reads TGTGCCTGGAGTGCCCGGGACACTAATTCACCCCTCCACTTT.

This clone was observed a single time. V is TRBV18 and J is TRBJ1-4, with D unclear. Germline CDR1 and CDR2: KGHSH and LQKENI. This CDR3 region has 13 residues. Trimming took off 1 base at V and 7 bases at J, with 7 bases between the two ends. CDR3 sequence reads: CASSPLEGEKLFF. CDR3 DNA: TGTGCCAGCTCACCACTTGAGGGTGAAAAACTGTTTTTT.

A few counts support this clone. The chain joins TRBV29-1 to TRBJ1-1; D not resolved. Germline CDR1 and CDR2: SQVTM and ANQGSEA. The V gene lost 0 bases and the J gene lost 4 bases, with 15 bases spanning the gap. The CDR3 consists of 15 residues. CDR3 in amino acids: CSVEDHREWVTEAFF. Written as DNA, the CDR3 is TGCAGCGTTGAAGATCACCGGGAGTGGGTCACTGAAGCTTTCTTT.

The rearrangement links TRBV30 to TRBJ2-7; TRBD1 agrees at 7 bases. Germline V lookup: CDR1 GTSNPN, CDR2 SVGIG (reference sequence). Trimming removed 5 bases from V and 7 bases from J; junction bases left unmatched: 14. The CDR3 spans 14 residues. In DNA form, the CDR3 reads TGTGCCTGGGGGTCAGGGGGACCGAATTGGGAGCAGTACTTC. As protein: CAWGSGGPNWEQYF.

The chain couples TRBV2 to TRBJ1-2; D unclear. Trimming shortened V by 8 bases and J by 1 base, and 8 bases separated the two germline ends. CDR1 and CDR2 from the germline V gene are SNHLY and FYNNEI. The CDR3 totals 12 residues. In DNA, the CDR3 is TGTGCCAGCGCTAGACTTAACTATGGCTACACCTTC. Translation gives CASARLNYGYTF.

The chain couples TRBV18 to TRBJ2-1, with D tentatively TRBD2 (6 bases). Trimming pared 3 bases from V and 8 bases from J, leaving 23 bases between. Per germline, CDR1 KGHSH and CDR2 LQKENI. CDR3 length: 17 residues. DNA for the CDR3: TGTGCCAGCTCACCTTCCGGGACTTCTCCCGGGACCGATGAGCAGTTCTTC. It encodes CASSPSGTSPGTDEQFF.

The rearrangement links TRBV2 to TRBJ1-2; 11 nucleotides align to TRBD1. Germline V gene lookup returns CDR1 SNHLY and CDR2 FYNNEI. CDR3 length: 16 amino acids. V trimming: 7 bases; J trimming: 6 bases; junction bases outside the gene matches: 13. Here the CDR3 reads CASMRTGTGGTNGYTF. The CDR3 bases are TGTGCCAGCATGAGAACCGGGACAGGGGGAACCAATGGCTACACCTTC.

CDR3: CASSIALARRMGRVGGYTF. The CDR3 DNA reads as TGTGCCAGTAGTATCGCTCTGGCTCGGAGAATGGGGAGAGTAGGCGGCTACACCTTC. The rearrangement joins TRBV19 to TRBJ1-2; D call uncertain. Trimming shortened V by 3 bases and J by 8 bases, and 31 bases separated the two germline ends. CDR1 LNHDA and CDR2 SQIVND come from the germline V gene (reference sequence). This CDR3 has 19 amino acids.

The V gene is TRBV5-1, the J gene TRBJ2-2, with D unresolved. Trimming pared 5 bases from V and 10 bases from J, leaving 12 bases between. Germline CDR1 SGHRS, CDR2 YFSETQ. This CDR3 region has 12 residues. As DNA, the CDR3 is TGCGCCAGCAGGGAAACTAACCTGGAGCTGTTTTTT. Residues: CASRETNLELFF.

The chain carries TRBV7-2 and TRBJ1-3; 9 bases are shared with TRBD1. V shed 5 bases, J shed 2 bases, and the junction held 4 bases outside the gene matches. The CDR3 length is 15 residues. CDR1 and CDR2 (germline): SGHTA, FQGNSA. DNA for the CDR3: TGTGCCAGCAGCCTCGACAGGGGGACTGGAAACACCATATATTTT. Amino acids: CASSLDRGTGNTIYF.

The chain has TRBV4-1 and TRBJ1-1; D uncertain. V was clipped by 4 bases and J by 5 bases, with 11 bases between them. Germline V gene sequence: CDR1 MGHRA, CDR2 YSYEKL. This CDR3 is built from 13 residues. The CDR3 region is CASSPLFQTEAFF. In DNA form, the CDR3 reads TGCGCCAGCAGCCCCCTTTTCCAGACTGAAGCTTTCTTT.

The rearrangement links TRBV4-1 to TRBJ1-2; a weak D match, TRBD1 (6 bases). The CDR3 length is 14 residues. CDR1 and CDR2 from the germline V gene are MGHRA and YSYEKL. The germline V and J ends were trimmed by 0 bases and 8 bases, with 13 bases remaining between them. The CDR3 sequence is CASSQDRGSWGYTF. Written as DNA, the CDR3 is TGCGCCAGCAGCCAAGATAGGGGGAGTTGGGGCTACACCTTC.

The chain joins TRBV2 to TRBJ1-6; TRBD1 might be the D (6 bases). CDR3 length: 12 amino acids. Germline V gene lookup returns CDR1 SNHLY and CDR2 FYNNEI. Trimming pared 9 bases from V and 5 bases from J, leaving 8 bases between. CDR3 nucleotide sequence: TGTGCCAGAAGACAGGATAATTCACCCCTCCACTTT. Its translation is CARRQDNSPLHF.

The chain uses TRBV30 and TRBJ1-2; 7 nucleotides agree with TRBD1. This CDR3 has 14 amino acids. J gave up 4 bases and V 2 bases, and 7 bases lay outside the gene matches. The germline V gene encodes CDR1 GTSNPN and CDR2 SVGIG (reference sequence). The CDR3 is CAWSTGTETYGYTF. DNA of the CDR3: TGTGCCTGGAGTACCGGGACAGAGACCTATGGCTACACCTTC.

The chain's CDR3 is CASSDGSSNEKLFF. The CDR3 bases are TGCGCCAGCAGCGACGGGAGTTCTAATGAAAAACTGTTTTTT. The V gene is TRBV5-1, the J gene TRBJ1-4, with D unclear. Germline CDR1 reads SGHRS; CDR2 reads YFSETQ. Trimming cost V 4 bases and J 3 bases, with 10 bases left between them. CDR3 length: 14 amino acids.

This clone was detected once. The V and J genes are TRBV2 and TRBJ2-1; 11 nucleotides line up with TRBD2. V shed 3 bases, J shed 8 bases, and the junction held 3 bases outside the gene matches. CDR1 and CDR2 (germline): SNHLY, FYNNEI. This CDR3 is built from 14 residues. The chain's CDR3 is CASSEASGGHEQFF. The CDR3 coding sequence is TGTGCCAGCAGTGAGGCTAGCGGGGGGCATGAGCAGTTCTTC.

The gene calls are TRBV29-1 and TRBJ2-5; possibly TRBD1 for D (6 bases). The V end lost 7 bases, the J end lost 1 base, and 7 bases lay between the germline ends. Germline values: CDR1 SQVTM, CDR2 ANQGSEA. The CDR3 contains 11 residues. CDR3 amino acids: CSAGVQETQYF. In DNA form, the CDR3 reads TGCAGCGCAGGGGTCCAAGAGACCCAGTACTTC.